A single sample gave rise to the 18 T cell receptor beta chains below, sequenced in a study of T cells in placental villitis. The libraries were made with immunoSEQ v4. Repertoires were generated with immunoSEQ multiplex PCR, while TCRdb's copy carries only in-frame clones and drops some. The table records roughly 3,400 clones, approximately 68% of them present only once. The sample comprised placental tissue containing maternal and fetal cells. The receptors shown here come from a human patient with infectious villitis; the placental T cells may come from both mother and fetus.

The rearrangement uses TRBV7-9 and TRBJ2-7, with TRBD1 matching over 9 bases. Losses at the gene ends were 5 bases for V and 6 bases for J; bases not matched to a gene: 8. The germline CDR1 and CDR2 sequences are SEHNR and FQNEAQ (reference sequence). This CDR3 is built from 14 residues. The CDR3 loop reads CASSPQGQGREQYF. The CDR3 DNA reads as TGTGCCAGCAGCCCCCAGGGACAGGGACGCGAGCAGTACTTC.

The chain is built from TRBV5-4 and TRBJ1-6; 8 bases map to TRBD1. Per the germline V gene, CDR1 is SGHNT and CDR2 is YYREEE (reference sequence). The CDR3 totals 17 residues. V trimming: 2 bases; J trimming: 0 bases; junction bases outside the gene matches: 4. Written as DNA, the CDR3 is TGTGCCAGCAGCTTTGGACAGGGTTTCTCCTATAATTCACCCCTCCACTTT. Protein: CASSFGQGFSYNSPLHF.

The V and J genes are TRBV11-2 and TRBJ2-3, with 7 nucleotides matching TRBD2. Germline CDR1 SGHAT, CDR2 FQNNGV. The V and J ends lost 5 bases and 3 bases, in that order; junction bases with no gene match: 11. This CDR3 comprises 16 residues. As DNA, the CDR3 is TGTGCCAGCAGCAATACGGGGGGAGGTGGGACAGATACGCAGTATTTT. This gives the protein CASSNTGGGGTDTQYF.

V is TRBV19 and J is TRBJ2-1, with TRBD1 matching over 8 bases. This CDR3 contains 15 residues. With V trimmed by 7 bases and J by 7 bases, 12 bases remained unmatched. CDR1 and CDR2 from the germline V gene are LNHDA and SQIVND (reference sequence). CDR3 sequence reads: CASNSGGAQLNEQFF. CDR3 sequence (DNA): TGTGCCAGTAACTCAGGGGGCGCCCAATTAAATGAGCAGTTCTTC.

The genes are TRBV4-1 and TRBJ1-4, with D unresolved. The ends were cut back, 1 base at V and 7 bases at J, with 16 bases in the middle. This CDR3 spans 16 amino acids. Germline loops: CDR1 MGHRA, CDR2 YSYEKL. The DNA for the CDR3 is TGCGCCAGCAGCCAAGTTATGGTGATGGAGCGTGAAAAACTGTTTTTT. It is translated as CASSQVMVMEREKLFF.

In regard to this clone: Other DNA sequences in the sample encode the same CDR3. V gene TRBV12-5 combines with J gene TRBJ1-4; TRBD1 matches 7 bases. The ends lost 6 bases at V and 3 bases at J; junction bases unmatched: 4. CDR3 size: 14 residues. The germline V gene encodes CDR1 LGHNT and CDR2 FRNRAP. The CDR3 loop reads CASGPDRANEKLFF. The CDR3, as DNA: TGTGCTAGTGGACCAGACAGGGCTAATGAAAAACTGTTTTTT.

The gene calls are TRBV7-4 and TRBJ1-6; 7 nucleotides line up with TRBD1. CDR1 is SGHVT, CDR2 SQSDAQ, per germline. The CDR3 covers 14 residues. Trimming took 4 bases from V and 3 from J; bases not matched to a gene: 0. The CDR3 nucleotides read TGTGCCAGCAGCTCAGGGGGCTATAATTCACCCCTCCACTTT. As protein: CASSSGGYNSPLHF.

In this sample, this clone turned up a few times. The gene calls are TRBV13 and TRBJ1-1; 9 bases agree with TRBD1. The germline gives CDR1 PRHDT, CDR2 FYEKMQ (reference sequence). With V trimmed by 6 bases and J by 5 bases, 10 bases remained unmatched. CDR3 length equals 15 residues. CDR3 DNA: TGTGCCAGCAGGCCGCCCGGGACAGGGATAACTGAAGCTTTCTTT. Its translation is CASRPPGTGITEAFF. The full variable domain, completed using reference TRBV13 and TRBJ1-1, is AAGVIQSPRHLIKEKRETATLKCYPIPRHDTVYWYQQGPGQDPQFLISFYEKMQSDKGSIPDRFSAQQFSDYHSELNMSSLELGDSALYFCASRPPGTGITEAFFGQGTRLTVV.

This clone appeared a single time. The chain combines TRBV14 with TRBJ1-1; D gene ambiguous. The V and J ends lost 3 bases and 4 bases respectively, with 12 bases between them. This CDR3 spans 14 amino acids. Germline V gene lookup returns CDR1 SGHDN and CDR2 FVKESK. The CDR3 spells CASSHRGRITEAFF. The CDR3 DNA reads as TGTGCCAGCAGCCATCGAGGGAGGATCACTGAAGCTTTCTTT.

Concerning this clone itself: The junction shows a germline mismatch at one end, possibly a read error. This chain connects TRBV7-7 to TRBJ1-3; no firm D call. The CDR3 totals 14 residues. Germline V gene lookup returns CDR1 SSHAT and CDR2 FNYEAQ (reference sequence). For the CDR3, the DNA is TGTGCTAGCAGCCTTTATCCAAGGGGAAACACCATATATTTT. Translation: CASSLYPRGNTIYF. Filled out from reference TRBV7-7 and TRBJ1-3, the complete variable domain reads GAGVSQSPRYKVTKRGQDVTLRCDPISSHATLYWYQQALGQGPEFLTYFNYEAQPDKSGLPSDRFSAERPEGSISTLTIQRTEQRDSAMYRCASSLYPRGNTIYFGEGSWLTVV.

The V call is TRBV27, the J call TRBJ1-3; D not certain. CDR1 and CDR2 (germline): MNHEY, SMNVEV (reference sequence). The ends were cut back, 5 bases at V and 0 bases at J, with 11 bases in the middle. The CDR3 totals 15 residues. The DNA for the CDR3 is TGTGCCAGCAGTCCAGACGCCACCTCTGGAAACACCATATATTTT. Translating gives CASSPDATSGNTIYF.

CDR3 residues: CASSYSKGEAFF. The DNA of the CDR3 is TGTGCCAGCAGTTACTCGAAGGGGGAAGCTTTCTTT. The rearrangement uses TRBV6-6 and TRBJ1-1, with D possibly matching TRBD1 (5 bases). This CDR3 comprises 12 residues. Germline V gene lookup returns CDR1 MNHNY and CDR2 SVGAGI (reference sequence). V was clipped by 0 bases and J by 8 bases, with 7 bases between them.

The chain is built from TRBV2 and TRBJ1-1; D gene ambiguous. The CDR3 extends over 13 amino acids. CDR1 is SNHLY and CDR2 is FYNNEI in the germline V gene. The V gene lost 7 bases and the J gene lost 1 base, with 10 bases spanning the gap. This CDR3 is CASNSQPNTEAFF. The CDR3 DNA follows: TGTGCCAGCAATAGTCAGCCGAACACTGAAGCTTTCTTT.

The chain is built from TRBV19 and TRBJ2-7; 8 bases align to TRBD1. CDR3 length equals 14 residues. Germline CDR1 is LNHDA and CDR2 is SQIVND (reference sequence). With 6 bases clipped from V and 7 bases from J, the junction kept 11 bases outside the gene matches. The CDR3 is CASSPDRVLGEQYF. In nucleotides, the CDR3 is TGTGCCAGTAGCCCGGACAGGGTGTTAGGGGAGCAGTACTTC. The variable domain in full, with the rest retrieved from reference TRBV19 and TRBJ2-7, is DGGITQSPKYLFRKEGQNVTLSCEQNLNHDAMYWYRQDPGQGLRLIYYSQIVNDFQKGDIAEGYSVSREKKESFPLTVTSAQKNPTAFYLCASSPDRVLGEQYFGPGTRLTVT.

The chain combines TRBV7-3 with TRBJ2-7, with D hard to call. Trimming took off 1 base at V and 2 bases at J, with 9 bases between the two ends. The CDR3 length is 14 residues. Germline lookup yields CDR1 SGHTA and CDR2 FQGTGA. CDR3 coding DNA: TGTGCCAGCAGCTTAAAGGCCGGCCCCTACGAGCAGTACTTC. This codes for CASSLKAGPYEQYF. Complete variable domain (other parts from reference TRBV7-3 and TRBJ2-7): GAGVSQTPSNKVTEKGKYVELRCDPISGHTALYWYRQSLGQGPEFLIYFQGTGAADDSGLPNDRFFAVRPEGSVSTLKIQRTERGDSAVYLCASSLKAGPYEQYFGPGTRLTVT.

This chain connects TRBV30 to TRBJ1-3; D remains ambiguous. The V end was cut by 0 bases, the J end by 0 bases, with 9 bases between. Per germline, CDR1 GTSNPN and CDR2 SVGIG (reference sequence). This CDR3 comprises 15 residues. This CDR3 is CAWSVRAVSGNTIYF. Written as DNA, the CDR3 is TGTGCCTGGAGTGTAAGAGCAGTCTCTGGAAACACCATATATTTT.

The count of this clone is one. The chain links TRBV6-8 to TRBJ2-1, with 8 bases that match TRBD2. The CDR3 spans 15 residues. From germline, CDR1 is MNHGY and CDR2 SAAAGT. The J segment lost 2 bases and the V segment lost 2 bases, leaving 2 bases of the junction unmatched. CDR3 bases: TGTGCCAGCAGTTACACGGGAGGGCCCTACAATGAGCAGTTCTTC. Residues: CASSYTGGPYNEQFF.

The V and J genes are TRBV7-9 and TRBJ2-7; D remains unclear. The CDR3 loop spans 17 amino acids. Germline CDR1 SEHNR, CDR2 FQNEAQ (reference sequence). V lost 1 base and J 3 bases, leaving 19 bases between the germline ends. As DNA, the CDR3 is TGTGCCAGCAGCTTAGGGGTCCATGGGTGGCCCTTCTACGAGCAGTACTTC. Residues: CASSLGVHGWPFYEQYF.